The 27 T cell receptor beta chains reported below all come from one sample, sequenced in a study of cytomegalovirus exposure and HLA in healthy donors. Researchers ran the PCR with 60 Vbeta and 13 Jbeta primers. Clones were sequenced by immunoSEQ multiplex PCR, and TCRdb holds only the in-frame ones, with some missing. The sample lists under 150,000 clones; over 55% were seen once. Sequencing was performed on PBMCs. Receptors were obtained from a man between 18 and 29 years old in good health and CMV-seropositive.

The chain employs TRBV6-1 and TRBJ1-5, with 9 bases that match TRBD1. Trimming at V came to 4 bases and at J to 6 bases, leaving 7 bases not matched to a gene. CDR3 length: 15 residues. CDR1 MNHNS and CDR2 SASEGT come from the germline V gene. CDR3 in DNA: TGTGCCAGCAGTGGACACAGGGGGCAGGGTCAGCCCCAGCATTTT. The encoded protein is CASSGHRGQGQPQHF.

The chain employs TRBV5-1 and TRBJ1-4; D perhaps matches TRBD1 (6 bases). Germline V gives CDR1 SGHRS, CDR2 YFSETQ. Between the trimmed V and J ends, which lost 3 bases and 7 bases, there was a span of 16 bases. The CDR3 covers 15 residues. CDR3 protein: CASSSTGLGGEKLFF. DNA for the CDR3: TGCGCCAGCAGCTCAACAGGGCTGGGTGGTGAAAAACTGTTTTTT.

Sample share makes this clone medium-sized (0.01 to 0.1%). The chain joins TRBV6-5 to TRBJ1-1; unclear D gene. The CDR3 runs 13 residues. CDR1 is MNHEY, CDR2 SVGAGI, per germline. V lost 2 bases to trimming and J lost 7 bases, with 11 bases between them. For the CDR3, the DNA is TGTGCCAGCAGTTACGCGTCTCAAAGTGAAGCTTTCTTT. This translates into CASSYASQSEAFF.

Here the CDR3 DNA reads TGTGCCAGCAGCGTAGCTAGCGGGGTGGGGACCCAGTACTTC. Its translation is CASSVASGVGTQYF. The genes are TRBV9 and TRBJ2-5; 9 bases align to TRBD2. Germline loops: CDR1 SGDLS, CDR2 YYNGEE. The J segment lost 7 bases and the V segment lost 0 bases, leaving 4 bases of the junction unmatched. CDR3 length equals 14 residues.

The CDR3 loop is CASSLAGHLNEQFF. The DNA of the CDR3 is TGCGCCAGCAGCTTGGCTGGGCACCTCAATGAGCAGTTCTTC. V is TRBV5-1 and J is TRBJ2-1; no definite D call. V was trimmed by 0 bases and J by 6 bases, leaving 10 bases between them. Germline lookup yields CDR1 SGHRS and CDR2 YFSETQ. The CDR3 runs to 14 residues.

The V call is TRBV5-1, the J call TRBJ2-6; possible D gene TRBD1, 6 bases. The V and J ends lost 1 base and 4 bases respectively, with 9 bases between them. The CDR3 is 15 amino acids. The germline CDR1 and CDR2 sequences are SGHRS and YFSETQ. The CDR3 region has the DNA TGCGCCAGCAGCTTGACTACAGGGGGGGCCAACGTCCTGACTTTC. Its translation: CASSLTTGGANVLTF. The full variable domain, with the rest looked up from reference TRBV5-1 and TRBJ2-6, is KAGVTQTPRYLIKTRGQQVTLSCSPISGHRSVSWYQQTPGQGLQFLFEYFSETQRNKGNFPGRFSGRQFSNSRSEMNVSTLELGDSALYLCASSLTTGGANVLTFGAGSRLTVL.

The chain carries TRBV15 and TRBJ2-7, with D perhaps matching TRBD1 (5 bases). Germline CDR1 reads LNHNV; CDR2 reads YYDKDF (reference sequence). The CDR3 covers 15 residues. V lost 0 bases, J lost 6 bases, and 15 bases lay in between. In DNA, the CDR3 is TGTGCCACCAGCAGAGACTATCAGGGAATTGGCGAGCAGTACTTC. Protein: CATSRDYQGIGEQYF.

The J gene is TRBJ2-5, the V gene TRBV5-1; TRBD2 aligns across 8 bases. After removal of 4 bases from V and 5 bases from J, the junction contained 1 base not matched to a gene. The germline CDR1 and CDR2 sequences are SGHRS and YFSETQ. The CDR3 contains 12 residues. The CDR3 nucleotides are TGCGCCAGCAGCCGGGAGGGGGAGACCCAGTACTTC. Its protein is CASSREGETQYF.

This clone was counted a few times. The gene calls are TRBV11-3 and TRBJ1-6; TRBD1 is a possible D gene (5 bases). The CDR3 extends over 14 amino acids. V was shortened by 5 bases and J by 8 bases, with 13 bases between the two germline ends. Germline CDR1 reads SGHNT; CDR2 reads YENEEA. This chain's CDR3 is CASSIQVEDSPLHF. CDR3 sequence (DNA): TGTGCCAGCAGCATACAGGTTGAGGATTCACCCCTCCACTTT.

The CDR3 loop is CASSLARVGNTEAFF. The CDR3, as DNA: TGTGCCAGCAGCTTAGCGAGGGTAGGAAACACTGAAGCTTTCTTT. This sequence joins TRBV7-9 and TRBJ1-1; D is unclear. CDR3 size: 15 residues. Trimming removed 0 bases from V and 2 bases from J, with 10 bases in between. CDR1 and CDR2 (germline): SEHNR, FQNEAQ (reference sequence). The complete variable domain, with remaining parts taken from reference TRBV7-9 and TRBJ1-1, reads DTGVSQNPRHKITKRGQNVTFRCDPISEHNRLYWYRQTLGQGPEFLTYFQNEAQLEKSRLLSDRFSAERPKGSFSTLEIQRTEQGDSAMYLCASSLARVGNTEAFFGQGTRLTVV.

The chain uses TRBV6-6 and TRBJ1-5, with a tentative D call TRBD1 (5 bases). The germline V gene has CDR1 MNHNY and CDR2 SVGAGI (reference sequence). This CDR3 is built from 14 residues. V lost 8 bases, J lost 1 base, and 12 bases lay in between. In DNA form, the CDR3 reads TGTGCCAGCTGGGGGGGTTTGAGCAATCAGCCCCAGCATTTT. Translated, it gives CASWGGLSNQPQHF.

The chain links TRBV6-1 to TRBJ2-5; the match to TRBD2 covers 8 bases. V shed 6 bases and J 13 bases; nucleotides not matched to a gene: 19. The CDR3 is 15 amino acids. Germline V gives CDR1 MNHNS, CDR2 SASEGT. CDR3 amino acids: CASRTPGRGASLLYF. DNA of the CDR3: TGTGCCAGCAGGACGCCGGGGCGGGGGGCCTCTTTGTTGTACTTC.

The V call is TRBV18, the J call TRBJ2-3; D gene unclear. The CDR3 has 14 amino acids. Trimming left V 3 bases short and J 5 bases short, with 12 bases between. CDR1 and CDR2 (germline): KGHSH, LQKENI. The CDR3 region is CASSPPTRKDTQYF. The CDR3 coding sequence is TGTGCCAGCTCACCTCCGACAAGGAAAGATACGCAGTATTTT.

This chain uses TRBV28 with TRBJ1-4; 8 bases are shared with TRBD1. The CDR3 loop spans 15 amino acids. The germline CDR1 and CDR2 sequences are MDHEN and SYDVKM. V shed 2 bases, J shed 8 bases, and the junction held 7 bases outside the gene matches. The CDR3 protein is CASSLDRGRWEKLFF. The CDR3 coding sequence is TGTGCCAGCAGTTTAGACAGGGGTCGTTGGGAAAAACTGTTTTTT.

V usage is TRBV2 and J usage is TRBJ1-2, with D unresolved. The CDR3 has 13 residues. Per the germline V gene, CDR1 is SNHLY and CDR2 is FYNNEI. The V end lost 2 bases, the J end lost 5 bases, and 9 bases lay between the germline ends. CDR3 nucleotides: TGTGCCAGCAGTGAACTCGGGGTTTATGGCTACACCTTC. It codes for CASSELGVYGYTF.

This chain joins TRBV5-1 and TRBJ1-2; 7 bases are shared with TRBD1. The CDR3 length is 17 residues. Trimming removed 4 bases from V and 13 bases from J; junction bases left unmatched: 25. CDR1 SGHRS and CDR2 YFSETQ come from the germline V gene. The CDR3 here is CASSQQTGTGTAEGSTF. CDR3 coding DNA: TGCGCCAGCAGCCAACAAACAGGGACCGGGACAGCCGAGGGATCCACCTTC.

The rearrangement uses TRBV5-1 and TRBJ2-2; a possible D gene is TRBD2 (5 bases). From germline, CDR1 is SGHRS and CDR2 YFSETQ. V was pared by 0 bases and J by 4 bases, with 16 bases between. The CDR3 is made up of 17 amino acids. The chain's CDR3 is CASSLDRLARGTGELFF. The CDR3 DNA reads TGCGCCAGCAGCTTGGATCGTCTAGCTCGGGGCACCGGGGAGCTGTTTTTT.

The J gene is TRBJ2-7, the V gene TRBV5-4; 7 bases align to TRBD2. Germline V CDR1 and CDR2: SGHNT, YYREEE (reference sequence). The CDR3 extends over 15 amino acids. Trimming removed 3 bases from V and 7 bases from J; junction bases left unmatched: 13. The CDR3 spells CASSSQTAGVEEQYF. The CDR3 DNA reads TGTGCCAGCAGCTCCCAAACCGCGGGGGTAGAAGAGCAGTACTTC.

Worth noting for this clone: The junction and the germline gene differ at one end; a read error may be behind it. The genes are TRBV15 and TRBJ2-7, with D tentatively TRBD2 (5 bases). Germline assignment: CDR1 LNHNV and CDR2 YYDKDF (reference sequence). This CDR3 region has 13 residues. CDR3 amino acids: CATSRVGVSPTNF. CDR3 DNA: TGTGCCACCAGCAGAGTCGGGGTTTCGCCAACAAACTTC.

The genes are TRBV11-2 and TRBJ1-2, with D possibly matching TRBD1 (6 bases). Germline V CDR1 and CDR2: SGHAT, FQNNGV. Trimming pared 5 bases from V and 0 bases from J, leaving 13 bases between. This CDR3 region has 15 residues. In DNA form, the CDR3 reads TGTGCCAGCAGCCCGCTGGGACAATCTAACTATGGCTACACCTTC. Its translation is CASSPLGQSNYGYTF.

This sequence joins TRBV2 and TRBJ1-1, with D perhaps TRBD1 (5 bases). The CDR3 runs to 14 residues. CDR1 is SNHLY, CDR2 FYNNEI, per germline. V shed 6 bases and J shed 0 bases, with 11 bases lying between them. CDR3 loop: CASRHRKLNTEAFF. The CDR3 nucleotides are TGTGCCAGCAGACACAGGAAACTGAACACTGAAGCTTTCTTT.

This clone was recorded a few times. This chain links TRBV28 with TRBJ1-2; 8 bases fit TRBD1. The CDR3 totals 13 residues. Germline trimming cut 5 bases from V and 13 bases from J; bases unmatched to any gene: 12. Germline values: CDR1 MDHEN, CDR2 SYDVKM. CDR3 nucleotide sequence: TGTGCCAGCAGTCCCCAGGGGGCGCTTTCTCCCACCTTC. Its translation: CASSPQGALSPTF.

Notes on this clone: Other DNA sequences of this sample code for an identical CDR3. Here the CDR3 reads CASSQELAGGRNEQFF. CDR3 coding DNA: TGTGCCAGCAGCCAAGAACTAGCGGGGGGGCGGAATGAGCAGTTCTTC. The gene calls are TRBV4-2 and TRBJ2-1, with 13 bases matching TRBD2. V lost 0 bases and J lost 7; bases outside the gene matches: 3. The CDR3 consists of 16 residues. Germline V gene lookup returns CDR1 LGHNA and CDR2 YNFKEQ.

This clone was recorded once. This chain uses TRBV10-3 with TRBJ1-2, with TRBD1 as a possible D gene (5 bases). The germline gives CDR1 ENHRY, CDR2 SYGVKD. V lost 0 bases to trimming and J lost 4 bases, with 12 bases between them. CDR3 length: 15 amino acids. The CDR3, as DNA: TGTGCCATCAGTGAGTCGATGGGGCCCCGCTATGGCTACACCTTC. As protein: CAISESMGPRYGYTF.

The rearrangement uses TRBV7-9 and TRBJ2-5; D unclear. Germline CDR1 SEHNR, CDR2 FQNEAQ (reference sequence). This CDR3 contains 16 residues. Between the trimmed V and J ends, which lost 1 base and 2 bases, there was a span of 14 bases. In nucleotides, the CDR3 is TGTGCCAGCAGCTTAGGAGAGACTTGGCCGCAAGAGACCCAGTACTTC. This codes for CASSLGETWPQETQYF.

The V call is TRBV28, the J call TRBJ2-7; D not resolved. Trimming cost V 3 bases and J 1 base, with 13 bases left between them. This CDR3 spans 15 amino acids. Germline values: CDR1 MDHEN, CDR2 SYDVKM. CDR3 sequence: CASSFFTSGSYEQYF. CDR3 coding DNA: TGTGCCAGCAGTTTCTTCACCTCCGGGTCCTACGAGCAGTACTTC.

V usage is TRBV10-1 and J usage is TRBJ2-2, with 7 bases fitting TRBD2. The germline gives CDR1 WNHNN, CDR2 SYGVQD (reference sequence). The CDR3 consists of 14 residues. After removal of 6 bases from V and 4 bases from J, the junction contained 5 bases not matched to a gene. CDR3 DNA sequence: TGCGCCAGCAGCAGGGAGGGGAGCACCGGGGAGCTGTTTTTT. Translation gives CASSREGSTGELFF.